Listed here are 2 T cell receptor beta chains from one sample, sequenced in a study. TCRdb recomputed calls from the RT-PCR reads with MiXCR, one row per CDR3 protein. The table lists about 700,000 distinct CDR3 sequences, 12% to 15% of them singletons. Sequencing input: memory CD4+ T cells from blood. The receptors stem from a female donor in good health, serving as a healthy control.

The rearrangement links TRBV20-1 to TRBJ2-1; D call uncertain. Trimming cost V 4 bases and J 6 bases, with 7 bases left between them. Germline-derived CDR1 and CDR2 are DFQATT and SNEGSKA (reference sequence). The CDR3 covers 11 residues. This CDR3 reads CSANSRNEQFF. The CDR3 DNA sequence: TGCAGTGCTAACTCTCGCAATGAGCAGTTCTTC.

This clonotype was detected many times. This chain connects TRBV6-2 or TRBV6-3 to TRBJ2-7; TRBD1 might be the D (5 bases). The CDR3 covers 12 residues. The germline CDR1 and CDR2 sequences are MNHEY and SVGEGT. V was pared by 6 bases and J by 3 bases, with 9 bases between. CDR3 sequence (DNA): TGTGCCAGCAGCGATCAGGGCTACGAGCAGTACTTC. Protein sequence: CASSDQGYEQYF.